Listed below are T cell receptor beta chains from one sample, sequenced in a study of blood T cell repertoires in COVID-19. Libraries were prepared by immunoSEQ multiplex PCR; TCRdb keeps only in-frame clonotypes and omits some of them. The sample records over 200,000 clones, roughly 88% being singletons. Sequenced material: peripheral blood. The receptors originated from a man aged 40-50 years who had recovered from COVID-19. Both conserved end residues are part of each CDR3. A D gene is named only where the DNA matches it firmly. Some rows have no size entry. The others give once, few or many, or a class for an expanded clone.

J gene: TRBJ2-6
D gene: TRBD1
V gene: TRBV6-2/TRBV6-3
clone size: .
CDR3 DNA: TGTGCCAGCAGCCCGACAGGGACCGGGGCCAACGTCCTGACTTTC
CDR3 protein: CASSPTGTGANVLTF

J gene: TRBJ2-3
D gene: TRBD1
V gene: TRBV6-6
clone size: once
CDR3 DNA: TGTGCCAGCAGTTTCGACAGGGGGCTTACAGATACGCAGTATTTT
CDR3 protein: CASSFDRGLTDTQYF

J gene: TRBJ1-1
D gene: .
V gene: TRBV12-3/TRBV12-4
clone size: .
CDR3 DNA: TGTGCCAGCAGTTTCGTGAGGAACACTGAAGCTTTCTTT
CDR3 protein: CASSFVRNTEAFF

J gene: TRBJ2-1
D gene: .
V gene: TRBV7-9
clone size: .
CDR3 DNA: TGTGCCAGCAGCTTAGAAAGCCCCTACAATGAGCAGTTCTTC
CDR3 protein: CASSLESPYNEQFF

J gene: TRBJ2-1
D gene: .
V gene: TRBV7-9
clone size: .
CDR3 DNA: TGTGCCAGCAGCTTAGTATCAGACAATGAGCAGTTCTTC
CDR3 protein: CASSLVSDNEQFF

J gene: TRBJ2-4
D gene: .
V gene: TRBV9
clone size: .
CDR3 DNA: TGTGCCAGCAGCGTAGCTGGGGGCAGGGAAAACATTCAGTACTTC
CDR3 protein: CASSVAGGRENIQYF

J gene: TRBJ2-7
D gene: TRBD1
V gene: TRBV4-3
clone size: .
CDR3 DNA: TGCGCCAGCAGCCAACAACACGACAGGGTCTACGAGCAGTACTTC
CDR3 protein: CASSQQHDRVYEQYF

J gene: TRBJ2-1
D gene: .
V gene: TRBV20-1
clone size: .
CDR3 DNA: TGCAGTGCTAACTCATACAATGAGCAGTTCTTC
CDR3 protein: CSANSYNEQFF

J gene: TRBJ1-2
D gene: .
V gene: TRBV2
clone size: once
CDR3 DNA: TGTGCCAGCAGCAGGGATTCTGGCTACACCTTC
CDR3 protein: CASSRDSGYTF

J gene: TRBJ2-5
D gene: .
V gene: TRBV15
clone size: few
CDR3 DNA: TGTGCCACCAGCAGAGATCCAGGGCCCCAAGAGACCCAGTACTTC
CDR3 protein: CATSRDPGPQETQYF

J gene: TRBJ2-3
D gene: TRBD2
V gene: TRBV5-4
clone size: .
CDR3 DNA: TGTGCCAGCAGCCCCGGACTAGCGGGGACAAGCACAGATACGCAGTATTTT
CDR3 protein: CASSPGLAGTSTDTQYF

J gene: TRBJ2-2
D gene: .
V gene: TRBV7-2
clone size: .
CDR3 DNA: TGTGCCAGCAGCGCCGACACCCTGAACACCGGGGAGCTGTTTTTT
CDR3 protein: CASSADTLNTGELFF

J gene: TRBJ1-5
D gene: TRBD1
V gene: TRBV12-3/TRBV12-4
clone size: .
CDR3 DNA: TGTGCCAGCAGTTGGGGACAGTCAGCCCAGCATTTT
CDR3 protein: CASSWGQSAQHF

J gene: TRBJ2-2
D gene: .
V gene: TRBV5-1
clone size: once
CDR3 DNA: TGCGCCAGCAGCTTGGAAGGGGGAGCGAACACCGGGGAGCTGTTTTTT
CDR3 protein: CASSLEGGANTGELFF

J gene: TRBJ1-2
D gene: .
V gene: TRBV20-1
clone size: .
CDR3 DNA: TGCAGTGCTAGTCCCCGGGGATCCTATGGCTACACCTTC
CDR3 protein: CSASPRGSYGYTF

J gene: TRBJ2-2
D gene: TRBD2
V gene: TRBV30
clone size: .
CDR3 DNA: TGTGCCTGGAGTGTACGGACTAGCGGGGGGCGGAACACCGGGGAGCTGTTTTTT
CDR3 protein: CAWSVRTSGGRNTGELFF

J gene: TRBJ2-1
D gene: .
V gene: TRBV18
clone size: .
CDR3 DNA: TGTGCCAGCTCACCGAGAACGTCCAATGAGCAGTTCTTC
CDR3 protein: CASSPRTSNEQFF

J gene: TRBJ2-5
D gene: TRBD1
V gene: TRBV27
clone size: .
CDR3 DNA: TGTGCCAGCAGTTACAGGGGCCAAGAGACCCAGTACTTC
CDR3 protein: CASSYRGQETQYF

J gene: TRBJ2-1
D gene: TRBD2
V gene: TRBV5-4
clone size: .
CDR3 DNA: TGTGCCAGCAGCCTTAGCGGGGGACTATCCTACAATGAGCAGTTCTTC
CDR3 protein: CASSLSGGLSYNEQFF

J gene: TRBJ2-1
D gene: .
V gene: TRBV11-3
clone size: once
CDR3 DNA: TGTGCCAGCAGCCTGGGACTGCTCAATGAGCAGTTCTTC
CDR3 protein: CASSLGLLNEQFF

J gene: TRBJ1-4
D gene: TRBD1
V gene: TRBV18
clone size: .
CDR3 DNA: TGTGCCAGCTCACCTACAGGGGGGATTGAAAAACTGTTTTTT
CDR3 protein: CASSPTGGIEKLFF

J gene: TRBJ1-1
D gene: .
V gene: TRBV18
clone size: .
CDR3 DNA: TGTGCCAGCTCACCACCGTCCCGGGGGGGAACTGAAGCTTTCTTT
CDR3 protein: CASSPPSRGGTEAFF

J gene: TRBJ2-7
D gene: .
V gene: TRBV2
clone size: .
CDR3 DNA: TGTGCCAGCAGTGAGGGCGGGTATAGGGTCTACGAGCAGTACTTC
CDR3 protein: CASSEGGYRVYEQYF

J gene: TRBJ2-3
D gene: .
V gene: TRBV2
clone size: .
CDR3 DNA: TGTGCCAGCAGTGAAACGCTAGCGCGCACAGATACGCAGTATTTT
CDR3 protein: CASSETLARTDTQYF

J gene: TRBJ1-2
D gene: .
V gene: TRBV9
clone size: .
CDR3 DNA: TGTGCCAGCAGCGGCCGGGAGTACAATCCCAACAACTATGGCTACACCTTC
CDR3 protein: CASSGREYNPNNYGYTF

J gene: TRBJ2-1
D gene: TRBD2
V gene: TRBV10-3
clone size: .
CDR3 DNA: TGTGCCATCAGTTTGACTAGCTCTAACTCCTACAATGAGCAGTTCTTC
CDR3 protein: CAISLTSSNSYNEQFF

J gene: TRBJ1-2
D gene: TRBD1
V gene: TRBV19
clone size: .
CDR3 DNA: TGTGCCAGTAGTATGGGGACAGGGGCCGCTATTTATGGCTACACCTTC
CDR3 protein: CASSMGTGAAIYGYTF

J gene: TRBJ1-2
D gene: TRBD1
V gene: TRBV2
clone size: .
CDR3 DNA: TGTGCCAGCAGTGAAGTGGGGACAGGGGGCAGAGGCTACACCTTC
CDR3 protein: CASSEVGTGGRGYTF

J gene: TRBJ1-2
D gene: .
V gene: TRBV3-1/TRBV3-2
clone size: .
CDR3 DNA: TGTGCCAGCAGCCAGCCCCTCTCCCACCGGGCCCTGGGAGAGTATGGCTACACCTTC
CDR3 protein: CASSQPLSHRALGEYGYTF

J gene: TRBJ2-7
D gene: TRBD1
V gene: TRBV6-5
clone size: once
CDR3 DNA: TGTGCCAGCACCCGGGGACAGGGGTACGAGCAGTACTTC
CDR3 protein: CASTRGQGYEQYF

J gene: TRBJ2-3
D gene: .
V gene: TRBV7-2
clone size: .
CDR3 DNA: TGTGCCAGCAGCTTAGAGCTTGGGCTAGCGACGCAGTATTTT
CDR3 protein: CASSLELGLATQYF

J gene: TRBJ2-3
D gene: TRBD2
V gene: TRBV3-1/TRBV3-2
clone size: once
CDR3 DNA: TGTGCCAGCAGTCTTGGGCTTGTGACTAGCGGGGTCACAGATACGCAGTATTTT
CDR3 protein: CASSLGLVTSGVTDTQYF

J gene: TRBJ2-1
D gene: .
V gene: TRBV19
clone size: .
CDR3 DNA: TGTGCCAGTAGCTTCCGGGACTCCATTTACAATGAGCAGTTCTTC
CDR3 protein: CASSFRDSIYNEQFF

J gene: TRBJ2-5
D gene: TRBD2
V gene: TRBV11-3
clone size: .
CDR3 DNA: TGTGCCAGCAGCTTAGTCGGTAGCGGGGGGGCGGTCCAAGAGACCCAGTACTTC
CDR3 protein: CASSLVGSGGAVQETQYF

J gene: TRBJ2-5
D gene: .
V gene: TRBV4-2
clone size: .
CDR3 DNA: TGTGCCAGCAGCCAAGCCCCCCTCGTGGCTGGGAGGTCAGAGACCCAGTACTTC
CDR3 protein: CASSQAPLVAGRSETQYF

J gene: TRBJ1-3
D gene: TRBD1
V gene: TRBV5-1
clone size: .
CDR3 DNA: TGCGCCAGCAGCTCGGCAGGACAGGGCTCTGGAAACACCATATATTTT
CDR3 protein: CASSSAGQGSGNTIYF

J gene: TRBJ1-2
D gene: .
V gene: TRBV12-2
clone size: .
CDR3 DNA: TGTGCAAGTCGCTTACCCGACAGGGGAAGGGACTATGGCTACACCTTC
CDR3 protein: CASRLPDRGRDYGYTF

J gene: TRBJ1-6
D gene: .
V gene: TRBV5-1
clone size: .
CDR3 DNA: TGCGCCAGCAGCTTGGGGGCAGGCGAGAGTTCACCCCTCCACTTT
CDR3 protein: CASSLGAGESSPLHF

J gene: TRBJ1-1
D gene: .
V gene: TRBV5-5
clone size: .
CDR3 DNA: TGTGCCAGCAGCCACAGGGACACTGAAGCTTTCTTT
CDR3 protein: CASSHRDTEAFF

J gene: TRBJ2-4
D gene: .
V gene: TRBV21-1
clone size: once
CDR3 DNA: TGTGCCAGCAGCAAAGTACGGCTGACCAGACTAGCCAAAAACATTCAGTACTTC
CDR3 protein: CASSKVRLTRLAKNIQYF

J gene: TRBJ1-2
D gene: .
V gene: TRBV4-1
clone size: .
CDR3 DNA: TGCGCCAGCAGCCGTGAGCGATATGGCTACACCTTC
CDR3 protein: CASSRERYGYTF

J gene: TRBJ2-2
D gene: TRBD1
V gene: TRBV5-6
clone size: .
CDR3 DNA: TGTGCCAGCAGCAAGAGCAGACAGGGTGGCGGCACCGGGGAGCTGTTTTTT
CDR3 protein: CASSKSRQGGGTGELFF

J gene: TRBJ2-1
D gene: TRBD2
V gene: TRBV4-2
clone size: .
CDR3 DNA: TGTGCCAGCAGCCGCCTACTAGCGGCGGCCCTCAATGAGCAGTTCTTC
CDR3 protein: CASSRLLAAALNEQFF

J gene: TRBJ1-1
D gene: TRBD1
V gene: TRBV7-9
clone size: .
CDR3 DNA: TGTGCCAGCAGCCCATGGACAGGGCCAGCTTTCTTT
CDR3 protein: CASSPWTGPAFF

J gene: TRBJ1-2
D gene: TRBD1
V gene: TRBV18
clone size: .
CDR3 DNA: TGTGCCAGCTCACCACCTTACAGGGGGCGAGGCTATGGCTACACCTTC
CDR3 protein: CASSPPYRGRGYGYTF

J gene: TRBJ2-3
D gene: .
V gene: TRBV4-3
clone size: .
CDR3 DNA: TGCGCCAGCAGCCAAGAAGCGTCCGATACGCAGTATTTT
CDR3 protein: CASSQEASDTQYF

J gene: TRBJ1-2
D gene: TRBD1
V gene: TRBV24-1
clone size: .
CDR3 DNA: TGTGCCACCAGTGACTCATCCGGGACAGGGTATTCTGGCTACACCTTC
CDR3 protein: CATSDSSGTGYSGYTF

J gene: TRBJ1-1
D gene: .
V gene: TRBV18
clone size: .
CDR3 DNA: TGTGCCAGCTCAACGGCTTCGGGGGAAACTGAAGCTTTCTTT
CDR3 protein: CASSTASGETEAFF

J gene: TRBJ1-1
D gene: TRBD1
V gene: TRBV11-2
clone size: .
CDR3 DNA: TGTGCCAGCAGCTTAGTAGTTGGGGACAGGGCGGCTTTCTTT
CDR3 protein: CASSLVVGDRAAFF

J gene: TRBJ2-3
D gene: TRBD2
V gene: TRBV10-3
clone size: .
CDR3 DNA: TGTGCCATAAGAGCTAGCGGGGTTAGCACAGATACGCAGTATTTT
CDR3 protein: CAIRASGVSTDTQYF

J gene: TRBJ1-2
D gene: TRBD1
V gene: TRBV4-1
clone size: .
CDR3 DNA: TGCGCCAGCAGCCAAGCCGGGACAGGGGCAATTAACTATGGCTACACCTTC
CDR3 protein: CASSQAGTGAINYGYTF

J gene: TRBJ2-1
D gene: .
V gene: TRBV5-1
clone size: .
CDR3 DNA: TGCGCCAGCAGCCTCTCGGGAGATGAGCAGTTCTTC
CDR3 protein: CASSLSGDEQFF

J gene: TRBJ2-2
D gene: .
V gene: TRBV19
clone size: .
CDR3 DNA: TGTGCCAGTAGTATCTTGGGGGAGCTGTTTTTT
CDR3 protein: CASSILGELFF

J gene: TRBJ1-2
D gene: TRBD1
V gene: TRBV7-9
clone size: .
CDR3 DNA: TGTGCCAGCAGCGCTCGGGGACAGGGGAACTATGGCTACACCTTC
CDR3 protein: CASSARGQGNYGYTF

J gene: TRBJ1-5
D gene: TRBD1
V gene: TRBV19
clone size: .
CDR3 DNA: TGTGCCAGTAGTATAGTGCCCGGGACAGTCAATCAGCCCCAGCATTTT
CDR3 protein: CASSIVPGTVNQPQHF

J gene: TRBJ1-2
D gene: TRBD1
V gene: TRBV9
clone size: .
CDR3 DNA: TGTGCCAGCAGCCCCGTAACAGGGGCTGGCTACACCTTC
CDR3 protein: CASSPVTGAGYTF